One sample yielded the 9 T cell receptor beta chains listed below, sequenced in a study of blood T cell repertoires in COVID-19. TCRdb's copy holds only in-frame clones and misses some; the assay was immunoSEQ multiplex PCR. The sample contains more than 300,000 clones, approximately 93% of which appear only once. Sequencing input: PBMCs or T cells enriched from blood (not recorded which). The receptor source for this set is a woman in her thirties or forties who had been exposed to COVID-19.

The chain uses TRBV7-9 and TRBJ2-7; 12 bases align to TRBD1. V gave up 6 bases and J gave up 4 bases; unmatched junction bases: 7. Germline CDR1 reads SEHNR; CDR2 reads FQNEAQ (reference sequence). This CDR3 has 15 amino acids. The CDR3: CASSRDRGQNYEQYF. CDR3 nucleotides: TGTGCCAGCAGTAGGGACAGGGGGCAGAATTACGAGCAGTACTTC.

The CDR3 coding sequence is TGTGCCAGCAGTCAACGGAGGCTGGATTCACCCCTCCACTTT. Residues: CASSQRRLDSPLHF. The chain joins TRBV27 to TRBJ1-6; D is unresolved. CDR3 length: 14 amino acids. Trimming stripped 5 bases from V and 8 bases from J, with 13 bases between. CDR1 MNHEY and CDR2 SMNVEV come from the germline V gene (reference sequence).

The chain carries TRBV30 and TRBJ2-7, with a possible D match to TRBD1 (6 bases). V was cut by 0 bases and J by 0 bases, with 9 bases left in between. The CDR3 consists of 14 residues. Germline V lookup: CDR1 GTSNPN, CDR2 SVGIG (reference sequence). The CDR3, as DNA: TGTGCCTGGAGTGTAGGGGGTATCTCCTACGAGCAGTACTTC. Protein product: CAWSVGGISYEQYF.

This chain uses TRBV24-1 with TRBJ2-1; 13 bases fit TRBD2. V was pared by 3 bases and J by 0 bases, with 10 bases of the junction left unmatched. From germline, CDR1 is KGHDR and CDR2 SFDVKD. The CDR3 length is 20 residues. CDR3 DNA: TGTGCCACCAGTGATAAGGGGACTAGCGGGGTTTCGAGCTCCTACAATGAGCAGTTCTTC. Amino acids: CATSDKGTSGVSSSYNEQFF.

This chain links TRBV7-2 with TRBJ2-7, with TRBD1 matching over 10 bases. The CDR3 runs 16 residues. V shed 5 bases and J 6 bases; nucleotides not matched to a gene: 13. Germline CDR1 and CDR2: SGHTA and FQGNSA. The CDR3 DNA reads TGTGCCAGCAGCCTTACCCTGACAGGGGGCAAGAGCGAGCAGTACTTC. As protein: CASSLTLTGGKSEQYF.

The rearrangement links TRBV12-5 to TRBJ2-1; D might be TRBD2 (7 bases). V was trimmed by 8 bases and J by 7 bases, leaving 24 bases between them. There are 16 residues in the CDR3. CDR1 and CDR2 (germline): LGHNT, FRNRAP. The DNA of the CDR3 is TGTGCTAGTCACCTTATTGTGGGGGGGGCTATGAATGAGCAGTTCTTC. Translating gives CASHLIVGGAMNEQFF.

V and J are TRBV18 and TRBJ1-1, with a tentative D call TRBD1 (6 bases). Germline V gene data show CDR1 as KGHSH and CDR2 as LQKENI. The V end lost 3 bases, the J end lost 2 bases, and 13 bases lay between the germline ends. There are 15 residues in the CDR3. CDR3 region: CASSPSGRGNTEAFF. CDR3 bases: TGTGCCAGCTCACCGTCGGGCAGGGGAAACACTGAAGCTTTCTTT.

The V call is TRBV19, the J call TRBJ1-2; D gene ambiguous. Germline CDR1 is LNHDA and CDR2 is SQIVND (reference sequence). The CDR3 runs to 14 residues. V shed 3 bases and J shed 4 bases, with 12 bases lying between them. The CDR3 bases are TGTGCCAGTAGTATCGATAACAGCGGCTATGGCTACACCTTC. Translation gives CASSIDNSGYGYTF.

The rearrangement joins TRBV5-6 to TRBJ2-2; D possibly corresponds to TRBD1 (5 bases). V lost 0 bases and J 1 base, leaving 7 bases between the germline ends. This CDR3 region has 15 residues. CDR1 SGHDT and CDR2 YYEEEE come from the germline V gene. The CDR3 nucleotides read TGTGCCAGCAGCTTGGGAGACAGGAACACCGGGGAGCTGTTTTTT. Translation: CASSLGDRNTGELFF.